The clone carrying this TCR beta chain occurred once. After removal of 3 bases from V and 7 bases from J, the junction contained 6 bases not matched to a gene. This CDR3 contains 14 residues. CDR1 and CDR2 (germline): SGHTA, FQGNSA. These data come from a study of cytomegalovirus exposure and HLA in healthy donors. Primers included in the PCR were 60 Vbeta and 13 Jbeta primers. The data were produced by immunoSEQ multiplex PCR, yet TCRdb's version contains in-frame clones alone and is incomplete. Here the sample spans 100,000 to 120,000 clones, around four fifths being singletons. The sequenced sample consisted of PBMCs. The clonotype originates from a man aged 25 to 40 in good health and CMV-seropositive. This chain connects TRBV7-2 to TRBJ2-4; 7 bases map to TRBD1. The CDR3 loop reads CASSFGQDRNIQYF. CDR3 nucleotides: TGTGCCAGCAGCTTCGGACAGGACAGGAACATTCAGTACTTC.